Below, 23 T cell receptor beta chains from the same sample are listed, as sequenced in a study of shared clonotypes between healthy human individuals. The naive CD8 subset, CD45RO-negative cells positively selected for CCR7, excluded terminally differentiated effector memory CD45RA+ cells. Sequencing used immunoSEQ multiplex PCR; TCRdb keeps in-frame clones, though not all of them. The profile covers about 2.2 million clones, with approximately 92% appearing a single time and about 1.7% taken by the ten largest. The sample taken for sequencing was naive CD8+ T cells from PBMCs. The source of these receptors is a man between 18 and 35 years old in good health. Some clones in this sample may be carry-over from other donors' samples.

To note about this clone: Other nucleotide sequences in the sample specify the same CDR3. The chain links TRBV27 to TRBJ1-5; D may be TRBD1 (5 bases). Germline loops: CDR1 MNHEY, CDR2 SMNVEV (reference sequence). The CDR3 runs to 14 residues. V gave up 5 bases and J gave up 4 bases, with 12 bases separating them. CDR3 amino acids: CASSLRAGNQPQHF. DNA of the CDR3: TGTGCCAGCAGTCTACGGGCAGGGAATCAGCCCCAGCATTTT.

The CDR3 spells CASSQEGAWSTDEQFF. The CDR3, as DNA: TGTGCCAGCAGCCAAGAGGGGGCTTGGTCTACGGATGAGCAGTTCTTC. The chain employs TRBV4-2 and TRBJ2-1; D is perhaps TRBD1 (6 bases). The CDR3 spans 16 residues. CDR1 is LGHNA and CDR2 is YNFKEQ in the germline V gene. V dropped 0 bases and J dropped 8 bases, with 17 bases sitting between them.

The chain couples TRBV30 to TRBJ1-1; no firm D call. CDR3 size: 14 residues. Germline lookup yields CDR1 GTSNPN and CDR2 SVGIG (reference sequence). Trimming pared 0 bases from V and 7 bases from J, leaving 15 bases between. The CDR3 sequence: CAWSVTGWALEAFF. The CDR3, as DNA: TGTGCCTGGAGTGTAACTGGTTGGGCCCTTGAAGCTTTCTTT. The full variable domain, its missing parts supplied by reference TRBV30 and TRBJ1-1, is SQTIHQWPATLVQPVGSPLSLECTVEGTSNPNLYWYRQAAGRGLQLLFYSVGIGQISSEVPQNLSASRPQDRQFILSSKKLLLSDSGFYLCAWSVTGWALEAFFGQGTRLTVV.

The chain is built from TRBV4-1 and TRBJ2-7; no reliable D call. Germline values: CDR1 MGHRA, CDR2 YSYEKL. This CDR3 spans 16 amino acids. Trimming removed 1 base at V and 0 bases at J, with 13 bases between. The CDR3 reads CASSQGLLLNSYEQYF. CDR3 DNA sequence: TGCGCCAGCAGCCAAGGTCTTTTATTAAACTCCTACGAGCAGTACTTC.

A single count supports this clone. The V gene is TRBV15, the J gene TRBJ1-2; a possible D gene is TRBD1 (5 bases). V was cut by 4 bases and J by 4 bases, with 13 bases left in between. CDR1 LNHNV and CDR2 YYDKDF come from the germline V gene (reference sequence). This CDR3 has 14 amino acids. CDR3 in DNA: TGTGCCACCAGCACCGGGGGGGGGACCTATGGCTACACCTTC. Residues: CATSTGGGTYGYTF. The variable domain in full, completed from reference TRBV15 and TRBJ1-2, reads DAMVIQNPRYQVTQFGKPVTLSCSQTLNHNVMYWYQQKSSQAPKLLFHYYDKDFNNEADTPDNFQSRRPNTSFCFLDIRSPGLGDTAMYLCATSTGGGTYGYTFGSGTRLTVV.

In the case of this clone: Other DNA sequences of this sample code for an identical CDR3. The chain carries TRBV19 and TRBJ1-5, with unresolved D. The CDR3 covers 12 residues. Looked up from germline, CDR1 is LNHDA and CDR2 is SQIVND (reference sequence). V was pared by 6 bases and J by 7 bases, with 10 bases between. The CDR3 region is CASSLGGQPQHF. DNA of the CDR3: TGTGCCAGTAGCCTGGGAGGGCAGCCCCAGCATTTT.

This clone appeared once. In the same sample, other DNA sequences code for this CDR3. The V and J genes are TRBV7-9 and TRBJ2-7, with a possible D match to TRBD2 (6 bases). The CDR3 length is 13 residues. Trimming shortened V by 8 bases and J by 0 bases, and 11 bases separated the two germline ends. Germline CDR1 SEHNR, CDR2 FQNEAQ (reference sequence). The CDR3 loop is CASSRGVSYEQYF. The CDR3 DNA sequence: TGTGCCAGCTCGCGGGGCGTCTCCTACGAGCAGTACTTC.

The J gene is TRBJ2-7, the V gene TRBV11-2, with TRBD1 matching over 10 bases. The CDR3 has 16 residues. CDR1 SGHAT and CDR2 FQNNGV come from the germline V gene. V lost 2 bases to trimming and J lost 5 bases; unmatched junction nucleotides: 9. In DNA form, the CDR3 reads TGTGCCAGCAGCTTATTTTTCGGGACAGGGGTTAACGAGCAGTACTTC. Its protein is CASSLFFGTGVNEQYF.

The rearrangement joins TRBV9 to TRBJ2-7; tentatively, D is TRBD2 (5 bases). V was pared by 0 bases and J by 1 base, with 11 bases between. This CDR3 has 15 amino acids. Germline assignment: CDR1 SGDLS and CDR2 YYNGEE. As DNA, the CDR3 is TGTGCCAGCAGCGTAGGGGCTAGCAGATCCTACGAGCAGTACTTC. Its translation is CASSVGASRSYEQYF.

The V and J genes are TRBV10-2 and TRBJ2-2; D ambiguous. Trimming stripped 8 bases from V and 6 bases from J, with 10 bases between. Germline V CDR1 and CDR2: WSHSY, SAAADI. The CDR3 has 12 amino acids. Written as DNA, the CDR3 is TGCGCCAGCCTGGCGGTTCCCGGGGAGCTGTTTTTT. This gives the protein CASLAVPGELFF.

V and J are TRBV14 and TRBJ2-7; 8 nucleotides match TRBD2. Losses at the gene ends were 4 bases for V and 4 bases for J; bases not matched to a gene: 9. Germline V gene data show CDR1 as SGHDN and CDR2 as FVKESK. CDR3 length: 15 amino acids. As DNA, the CDR3 is TGTGCCAGCAGCCCGGGGGGGTGGTATTCTTACGAGCAGTACTTC. Amino acids: CASSPGGWYSYEQYF.

CDR3 bases: TGTGCCAGCAGACATGGACAGGGTTCAGGGCAGTTCTTC. This encodes CASRHGQGSGQFF. This chain joins TRBV6-5 and TRBJ2-1, with 8 bases aligning to TRBD1. Germline V gives CDR1 MNHEY, CDR2 SVGAGI. V was clipped by 6 bases and J by 12 bases; unmatched bases: 10. The CDR3 runs 13 residues.

J is TRBJ2-1 and V is TRBV29-1, with 9 bases lining up with TRBD1. Germline CDR1 SQVTM, CDR2 ANQGSEA. Trimming cost V 6 bases and J 12 bases; bases outside gene matches: 6. The length of the CDR3 is 11 residues. The CDR3 bases are TGCAGCGTATTCACAGGGGGCGGGCAGTTCTTC. This encodes CSVFTGGGQFF.

The gene calls are TRBV14 and TRBJ2-7, with D uncertain. CDR3 length: 15 amino acids. V lost 4 bases, J lost 3 bases, and 16 bases lay in between. Germline values: CDR1 SGHDN, CDR2 FVKESK. In DNA, the CDR3 is TGTGCCAGCAGCCCGATGGACGGCGTTGGCTACGAGCAGTACTTC. It yields the protein CASSPMDGVGYEQYF. The full variable domain, completed using reference TRBV14 and TRBJ2-7, is EAGVTQFPSHSVIEKGQTVTLRCDPISGHDNLYWYRRVMGKEIKFLLHFVKESKQDESGMPNNRFLAERTGGTYSTLKVQPAELEDSGVYFCASSPMDGVGYEQYFGPGTRLTVT.

CDR3 in DNA: TGTGCCAGCACCCTAAGGTCAGGGATACACGAGCAGTACTTC. The encoded protein is CASTLRSGIHEQYF. The rearrangement uses TRBV28 and TRBJ2-7, with D possibly TRBD1 on 5 matching bases. The germline CDR1 and CDR2 sequences are MDHEN and SYDVKM. Between the trimmed V and J ends, which lost 7 bases and 5 bases, there was a span of 18 bases. This CDR3 comprises 14 residues.

V usage is TRBV9 and J usage is TRBJ1-2, with 7 bases identical to TRBD1. The CDR3 totals 15 residues. The germline CDR1 and CDR2 sequences are SGDLS and YYNGEE. V was pared by 3 bases and J by 5 bases, with 10 bases of the junction left unmatched. The CDR3 loop is CASSEGTATIYGYTF. CDR3 nucleotide sequence: TGTGCCAGCAGCGAGGGGACAGCCACCATATATGGCTACACCTTC.

The rearrangement uses TRBV4-2 and TRBJ2-1; TRBD2 might be the D (5 bases). Between the trimmed V and J ends, which lost 8 bases and 5 bases, there was a span of 10 bases. CDR3 size: 12 residues. CDR1 is LGHNA, CDR2 YNFKEQ, per germline. This CDR3 is CASAGIHNEQFF. CDR3 bases: TGTGCCAGCGCGGGCATACACAATGAGCAGTTCTTC.

The chain links TRBV29-1 to TRBJ2-4; D remains ambiguous. Between the trimmed V and J ends, which lost 6 bases and 2 bases, there was a span of 8 bases. The CDR3 is made up of 12 amino acids. Germline V lookup: CDR1 SQVTM, CDR2 ANQGSEA. The CDR3 here is CSVLSPKNIQYF. Written as DNA, the CDR3 is TGCAGCGTCCTTAGTCCCAAAAACATTCAGTACTTC.

The CDR3 sequence: CASSLRGGLEQYF. The DNA of the CDR3 is TGTGCCAGCAGCTTGCGGGGAGGGCTCGAGCAGTACTTC. The chain couples TRBV5-4 to TRBJ2-7; 7 bases agree with TRBD2. Germline CDR1 is SGHNT and CDR2 is YYREEE (reference sequence). Germline trimming cut 1 base from V and 6 bases from J; bases unmatched to any gene: 4. This CDR3 has 13 amino acids.

The rearrangement uses TRBV5-1 and TRBJ1-2; 9 bases are shared with TRBD1. The CDR3 runs to 13 residues. After removal of 3 bases from V and 6 bases from J, the junction contained 3 bases not matched to a gene. The germline CDR1 and CDR2 sequences are SGHRS and YFSETQ. CDR3 in amino acids: CASSYTGGDGYTF. Here the CDR3 DNA reads TGCGCCAGCAGCTACACAGGGGGCGATGGCTACACCTTC. Full variable domain (outside the CDR3, taken from reference TRBV5-1 and TRBJ1-2): KAGVTQTPRYLIKTRGQQVTLSCSPISGHRSVSWYQQTPGQGLQFLFEYFSETQRNKGNFPGRFSGRQFSNSRSEMNVSTLELGDSALYLCASSYTGGDGYTFGSGTRLTVV.

This clone appeared a single time. This chain connects TRBV9 to TRBJ2-1; D unresolved. Trimming removed 6 bases at V and 8 bases at J, with 6 bases between. Germline CDR1 reads SGDLS; CDR2 reads YYNGEE. The CDR3 consists of 10 residues. CDR3 region: CASTPHEQFF. In nucleotides, the CDR3 is TGTGCCAGCACCCCACATGAGCAGTTCTTC.

To note about this clone: At one of its ends the junction is not consistent with the germline gene, which may arise from a read error. The rearrangement uses TRBV9 and TRBJ1-2; TRBD1 is a possible D gene (5 bases). Germline lookup yields CDR1 SGDLS and CDR2 YYNGEE. The length of the CDR3 is 14 residues. CDR3 loop: CASSVGKFRGPHHF. In DNA form, the CDR3 reads TGTGCCAGCAGCGTAGGTAAATTCCGGGGCCCTCACCACTTC. The full variable domain, rest sourced from reference TRBV9 and TRBJ1-2, is DSGVTQTPKHLITATGQRVTLRCSPRSGDLSVYWYQQSLDQGLQFLIQYYNGEERAKGNILERFSAQQFPDLHSELNLSSLELGDSALYFCASSVGKFRGPHHFGSGTRLTVV.

The genes are TRBV5-6 and TRBJ1-2, with 7 bases identical to TRBD1. Germline CDR1 is SGHDT and CDR2 is YYEEEE. The CDR3 runs 13 residues. After removal of 7 bases from V and 4 bases from J, the junction contained 7 bases not matched to a gene. The CDR3 loop is CASRTGVAYGYTF. CDR3 coding DNA: TGTGCCAGCCGCACAGGGGTGGCCTATGGCTACACCTTC. The entire variable domain, with the rest obtained from reference TRBV5-6 and TRBJ1-2, is as follows: DAGVTQSPTHLIKTRGQQVTLRCSPKSGHDTVSWYQQALGQGPQFIFQYYEEEERQRGNFPDRFSGHQFPNYSSELNVNALLLGDSALYLCASRTGVAYGYTFGSGTRLTVV.